This T cell receptor beta chain was sequenced in a study of OX40 agonist ivuxolimab in advanced cancers. Study information: A history of anti-PD-1, anti-PD-L1 or anti-CTLA-4 therapy was acceptable, and approximately 41% had some. Findings and limits, study-wide: Low normalized T-cell clonal expansion was also seen in some nonresponders.

TCRdb keeps only in-frame clones here, not all; method: immunoSEQ multiplex PCR. Altogether roughly 20,000 clones are present, 75% to 85% being singletons, with the ten largest covering around 30%. Remarks on this clone: Its antigen is not identified.

The CDR3 runs to 16 residues. With 5 bases removed from V and 4 bases from J, the gap between germline ends came to 17 bases. Looked up from germline, CDR1 is SEHNR and CDR2 is FQNEAQ (reference sequence). The sequence was collected from an adult with an advanced solid tumor such as melanoma, head and neck, liver or kidney cancer. Sequencing was performed on CD4+ or CD8+ T cells sorted from blood, taken in a trial of the OX40 agonist ivuxolimab. The chain is built from TRBV7-9 and TRBJ2-2; weak D call: TRBD2 (5 bases). Here the CDR3 reads CASSRSPGYSTGELFF. The CDR3 region has the DNA TGTGCCAGCAGCCGCTCGCCGGGGTATAGCACCGGGGAGCTGTTTTTT. Full variable domain (remainder filled in from reference TRBV7-9 and TRBJ2-2): DTGVSQNPRHKITKRGQNVTFRCDPISEHNRLYWYRQTLGQGPEFLTYFQNEAQLEKSRLLSDRFSAERPKGSFSTLEIQRTEQGDSAMYLCASSRSPGYSTGELFFGEGSRLTVL.